The present T cell receptor (beta chain) was sequenced within a study of blood T cell repertoires in COVID-19. The germline CDR1 and CDR2 sequences are LNHDA and SQIVND (reference sequence). The CDR3 covers 17 residues. Trimming cost V 8 bases and J 0 bases, with 22 bases left between them. In the study's own analysis: Reference gene primer amplification in the assay estimated nucleated cell counts. Data came from immunoSEQ multiplex PCR; TCRdb stores just in-frame clones and leaves some out. V, J and clone size derive from that table, while D and trimming were established from the DNA sequence. In the table there are over 200,000 clones, 88% of which are singletons.

The rearrangement uses TRBV19 and TRBJ1-2; possibly TRBD1 for D (5 bases). The sample comprised peripheral blood. The source is a human donor in a cohort sampled during active COVID-19. The CDR3 DNA reads as TGTGCCAGTGCCCTCAGGGAAACAAGGATTTCTAACTATGGCTACACCTTC. Translated, it gives CASALRETRISNYGYTF.